This T cell receptor (beta chain) originates from a study of blood T cell repertoires in COVID-19. Study-wide background: PBMCs, B-cell-depleted T cells, or T cells provided the cDNA or gDNA that made up the material.

This clone has only a few counts. Repertoires were generated with immunoSEQ multiplex PCR, while TCRdb's copy carries only in-frame clones and drops some. The data show more than 300,000 clones, with over 70% seen just once and around 6% held by the top ten. The sample comprised peripheral blood. The receptor comes from a woman in her fifties or sixties with COVID-19, enrolled during active disease.

This chain's CDR3 is CASSIQGQRQPQHF. CDR3 bases: TGTGCCAGCAGCATACAGGGGCAGCGGCAGCCCCAGCATTTT. J is TRBJ1-5 and V is TRBV7-9; 7 positions match TRBD1. The germline gives CDR1 SEHNR, CDR2 FQNEAQ (reference sequence). V trimming: 5 bases; J trimming: 7 bases; junction bases outside the gene matches: 8. The CDR3 contains 14 residues. The full variable domain, with the rest looked up from reference TRBV7-9 and TRBJ1-5, is DTGVSQNPRHKITKRGQNVTFRCDPISEHNRLYWYRQTLGQGPEFLTYFQNEAQLEKSRLLSDRFSAERPKGSFSTLEIQRTEQGDSAMYLCASSIQGQRQPQHFGDGTRLSIL.